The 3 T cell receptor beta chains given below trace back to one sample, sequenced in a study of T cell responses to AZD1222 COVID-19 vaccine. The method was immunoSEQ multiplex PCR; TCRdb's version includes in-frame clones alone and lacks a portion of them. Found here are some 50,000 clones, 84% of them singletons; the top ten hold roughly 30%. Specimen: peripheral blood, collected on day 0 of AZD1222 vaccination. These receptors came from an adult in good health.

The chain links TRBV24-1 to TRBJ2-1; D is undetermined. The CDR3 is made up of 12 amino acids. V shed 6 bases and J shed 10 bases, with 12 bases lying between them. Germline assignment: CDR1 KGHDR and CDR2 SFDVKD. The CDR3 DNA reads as TGTGCCACCAGTCGCGGAGTTGGGGAGCAGTTCTTC. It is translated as CATSRGVGEQFF.

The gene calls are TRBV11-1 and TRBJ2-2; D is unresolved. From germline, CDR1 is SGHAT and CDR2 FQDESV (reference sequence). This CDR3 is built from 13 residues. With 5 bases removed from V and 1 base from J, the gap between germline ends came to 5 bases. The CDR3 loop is CASSLRNTGELFF. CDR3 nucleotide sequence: TGTGCCAGCAGCCTCCGGAACACCGGGGAGCTGTTTTTT.

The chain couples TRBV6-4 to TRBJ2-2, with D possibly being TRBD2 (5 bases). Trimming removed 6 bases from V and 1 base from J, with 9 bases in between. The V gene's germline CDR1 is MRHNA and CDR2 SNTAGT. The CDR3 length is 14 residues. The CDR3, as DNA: TGTGCCAGCAGAGTAGAGGGGAACACCGGGGAGCTGTTTTTT. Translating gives CASRVEGNTGELFF.